The 8 T cell receptor beta chains reported below all come from one sample, sequenced in a study of T cells after yellow fever vaccination. TCRdb reanalysed the 5' RACE reads using MiXCR and keeps one entry per CDR3 protein. Among 350,000 to 450,000 distinct CDR3 sequences, roughly 20% were seen once, and the ten largest hold about 18%. The input for sequencing was PBMCs, taken before the yellow fever booster vaccination. Receptors were obtained from a man aged 18 to 30 who received the YFV17D yellow fever vaccine.

The chain couples TRBV7-6 to TRBJ1-6; no clear D. Between the trimmed V and J ends, which lost 4 bases and 8 bases, there was a span of 9 bases. Germline V gene data show CDR1 as SGHVS and CDR2 as FNYEAQ. The CDR3 extends over 13 amino acids. As DNA, the CDR3 is TGTGCCAGCAGCTCCGCGTGGGATTCACCCCTCCACTTT. Encoded protein: CASSSAWDSPLHF.

A single count supports this clonotype. The V and J genes are TRBV7-9 and TRBJ2-5; D not resolved. V was clipped by 2 bases and J by 10 bases, with 11 bases between them. Germline assignment: CDR1 SEHNR and CDR2 FQNEAQ (reference sequence). The CDR3 consists of 12 residues. CDR3 sequence (DNA): TGTGCCAGCAGCTTACTAAAGGGTAGCCAGTACTTC. This encodes CASSLLKGSQYF.

The chain uses TRBV20-1 and TRBJ1-1; 9 nucleotides agree with TRBD1. The CDR3 contains 12 residues. Germline CDR1 reads DFQATT; CDR2 reads SNEGSKA (reference sequence). V was clipped by 5 bases and J by 11 bases; unmatched bases: 9. The CDR3 reads CSAGGTGQSAFF. The CDR3 DNA sequence: TGCAGTGCTGGGGGGACAGGGCAGAGTGCTTTCTTT.

This clonotype is a singleton in its sample. V and J are TRBV6-5 and TRBJ2-5; D remains unclear. Germline values: CDR1 MNHEY, CDR2 SVGAGI. This CDR3 has 14 amino acids. The ends were cut back, 0 bases at V and 4 bases at J, with 9 bases in the middle. CDR3 amino acids: CASSYSSVSETQYF. The CDR3, as DNA: TGTGCCAGCAGTTACTCGTCAGTATCAGAGACCCAGTACTTC.

This clonotype appeared a few times. Here the CDR3 reads CSAIHRLDNEQFF. CDR3 DNA sequence: TGCAGTGCTATTCACCGCTTGGACAATGAGCAGTTCTTC. V is TRBV20-1 and J is TRBJ2-1; D gene uncertain. The CDR3 runs to 13 residues. Trimming stripped 4 bases from V and 5 bases from J, with 12 bases between. Germline V gives CDR1 DFQATT, CDR2 SNEGSKA (reference sequence).

The chain is built from TRBV7-9 and TRBJ2-3, with D possibly matching TRBD2 (6 bases). V was trimmed by 5 bases and J by 6 bases, leaving 18 bases between them. The CDR3 contains 15 residues. The germline gives CDR1 SEHNR, CDR2 FQNEAQ (reference sequence). CDR3 region: CASSSLPLAADTQYF. CDR3 DNA sequence: TGTGCCAGCAGCAGCTTACCACTAGCTGCGGATACGCAGTATTTT.

This clonotype turned up a few times. The chain has TRBV6-1 and TRBJ2-5; D is perhaps TRBD1 (6 bases). The CDR3 is 13 residues long. Deletions cut 8 bases from V and 1 base from J, with 11 bases between. Germline assignment: CDR1 MNHNS and CDR2 SASEGT. The CDR3 DNA is TGTGCCAGCGGACGACAGGTCCAAGAGACCCAGTACTTC. Amino acid sequence: CASGRQVQETQYF.

In this sample, this clonotype turned up a few times. This sequence joins TRBV5-1 and TRBJ1-1, with a tentative D call TRBD1 (6 bases). V was pared by 0 bases and J by 6 bases, with 18 bases between. The CDR3 contains 16 residues. Germline values: CDR1 SGHRS, CDR2 YFSETQ. CDR3 coding DNA: TGCGCCAGCAGCTTGGTTGATGGGGGGCGCAGGGCTGAAGCTTTCTTT. This translates into CASSLVDGGRRAEAFF.